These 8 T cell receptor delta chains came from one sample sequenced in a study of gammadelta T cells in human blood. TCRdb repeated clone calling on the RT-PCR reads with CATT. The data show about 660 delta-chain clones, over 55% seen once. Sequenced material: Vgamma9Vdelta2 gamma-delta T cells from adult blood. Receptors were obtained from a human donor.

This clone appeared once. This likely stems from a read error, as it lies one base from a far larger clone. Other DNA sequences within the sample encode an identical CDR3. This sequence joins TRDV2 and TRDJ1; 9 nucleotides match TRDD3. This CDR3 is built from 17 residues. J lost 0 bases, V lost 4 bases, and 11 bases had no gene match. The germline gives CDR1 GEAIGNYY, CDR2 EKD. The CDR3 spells CACDILGDIADTDKLIF. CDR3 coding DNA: TGTGCCTGTGATATACTGGGGGACATCGCGGACACCGATAAACTCATCTTT.

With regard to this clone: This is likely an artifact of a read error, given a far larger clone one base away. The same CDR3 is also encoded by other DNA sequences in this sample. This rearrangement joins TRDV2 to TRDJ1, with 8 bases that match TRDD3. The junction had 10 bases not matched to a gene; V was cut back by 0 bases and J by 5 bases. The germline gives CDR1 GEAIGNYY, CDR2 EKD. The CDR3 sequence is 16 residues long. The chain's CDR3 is CACDTVSLGDLDKLIF. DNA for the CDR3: TGTGCCTGTGACACCGTTAGTCTGGGGGACCTTGATAAACTCATCTTT.

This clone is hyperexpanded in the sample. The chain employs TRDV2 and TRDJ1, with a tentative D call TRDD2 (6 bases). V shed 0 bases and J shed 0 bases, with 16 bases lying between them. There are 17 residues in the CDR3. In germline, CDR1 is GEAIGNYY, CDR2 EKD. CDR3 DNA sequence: TGTGCCTGTGACACCCTCCCTTCCGCCCAATACACCGATAAACTCATCTTT. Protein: CACDTLPSAQYTDKLIF.

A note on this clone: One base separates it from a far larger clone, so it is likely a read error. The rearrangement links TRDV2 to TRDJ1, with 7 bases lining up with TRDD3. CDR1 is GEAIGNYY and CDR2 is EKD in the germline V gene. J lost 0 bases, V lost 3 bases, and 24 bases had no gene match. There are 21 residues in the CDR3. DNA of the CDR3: TGTGCCTGTGACCCCTTAAGTACTGGGGAATCCCCAAACCCGTACACCGATAAACTCATCTTT. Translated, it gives CACDPLSTGESPNPYTDKLIF.

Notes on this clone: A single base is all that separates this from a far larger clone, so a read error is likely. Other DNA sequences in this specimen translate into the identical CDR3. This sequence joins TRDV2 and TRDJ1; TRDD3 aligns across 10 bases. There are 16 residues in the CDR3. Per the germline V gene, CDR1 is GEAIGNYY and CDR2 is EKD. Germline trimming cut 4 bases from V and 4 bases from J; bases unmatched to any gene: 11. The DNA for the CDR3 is TGTGCCTGTGATCTACTGGGGGATGAGAAGGTCGATAAACTCATCTTT. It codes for CACDLLGDEKVDKLIF.

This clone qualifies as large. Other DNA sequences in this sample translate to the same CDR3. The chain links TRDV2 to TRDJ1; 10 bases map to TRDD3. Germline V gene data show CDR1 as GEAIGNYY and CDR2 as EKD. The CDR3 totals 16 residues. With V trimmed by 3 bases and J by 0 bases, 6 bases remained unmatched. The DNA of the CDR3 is TGTGCCTGTGACCCTTTGACTGGGGGATACACCGATAAACTCATCTTT. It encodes CACDPLTGGYTDKLIF.

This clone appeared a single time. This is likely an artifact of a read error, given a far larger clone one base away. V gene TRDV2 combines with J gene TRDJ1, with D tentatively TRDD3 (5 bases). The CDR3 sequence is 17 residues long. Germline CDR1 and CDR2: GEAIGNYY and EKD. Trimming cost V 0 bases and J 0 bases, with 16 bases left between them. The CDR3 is CACDTVSRGPNTDKLIF. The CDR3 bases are TGTGCCTGTGACACCGTATCCAGGGGACCTAACACCGATAAACTCATCTTT.

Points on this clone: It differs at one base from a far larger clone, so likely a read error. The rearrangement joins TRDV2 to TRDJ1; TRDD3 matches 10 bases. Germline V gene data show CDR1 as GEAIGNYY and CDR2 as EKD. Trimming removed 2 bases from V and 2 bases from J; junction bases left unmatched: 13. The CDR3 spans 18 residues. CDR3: CACDKLATGGLRTDKLIF. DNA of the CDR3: TGTGCCTGTGACAAACTTGCTACTGGGGGATTAAGAACCGATAAACTCATCTTT.